This T cell receptor beta chain was sequenced in a study of blood T cell repertoires in COVID-19. Overall study context: Whether acute or convalescent, the COVID-19 samples came from the United States, Italy and Spain. The cDNA or gDNA used as material had been derived from T cells, B-cell-depleted T cells, or PBMCs.

Germline CDR1 SGHTA, CDR2 FQGNSA. V lost 5 bases, J lost 1 base, and 5 bases stayed unmatched. The CDR3 spans 15 residues. The authors' processing: Amplification of reference gene primers provided the estimated nucleated cell counts. Clones were read by immunoSEQ multiplex PCR, and TCRdb kept only the in-frame ones, dropping some. The DNA was the basis for D and trimming; V, J and clone size are from that table. The repertoire holds roughly 150,000 clones, with 75% to 85% as singletons. The chain carries TRBV7-2 and TRBJ2-1; 7 nucleotides match TRBD1. Sequenced sample: peripheral blood. This sequence originates from a middle-aged man with acute or convalescent COVID-19. CDR3 protein: CASSQDRASYNEQFF. In DNA form, the CDR3 reads TGTGCCAGCAGCCAAGACAGGGCGTCCTACAATGAGCAGTTCTTC. Full variable domain (missing parts from reference TRBV7-2 and TRBJ2-1): GAGVSQSPSNKVTEKGKDVELRCDPISGHTALYWYRQSLGQGLEFLIYFQGNSAPDKSGLPSDRFSAERTGGSVSTLTIQRTQQEDSAVYLCASSQDRASYNEQFFGPGTRLTVL.